The 16 T cell receptor beta chains listed next were all sequenced from one sample in a study of T cell repertoires in cytomegalovirus infection. From the reads, TCRdb called clonotypes with MiXCR, one entry per CDR3 protein. Here the sample spans some 590,000 distinct CDR3 sequences, approximately 40% being singletons. No antigen has been identified for these receptors. Sequencing used cultured PBMCs, obtained from culture after CMV antigen stimulation. The receptors come from a human donor in good health (CMV status not recorded). Some clones in this sample may be carry-over from other donors' samples.

The sample holds a few counts of this clonotype. The rearrangement links TRBV7-2 to TRBJ2-2, with D perhaps assigned TRBD1 or TRBD2 (6 bases each). CDR1 is SGHTA, CDR2 FQGNSA, per germline. V lost 5 bases to trimming and J lost 6 bases, with 13 bases between them. The CDR3 loop spans 14 amino acids. The CDR3 here is CASSPQGGSGELFF. The CDR3 DNA reads as TGTGCCAGCAGCCCGCAAGGGGGGTCCGGGGAGCTGTTTTTT.

The chain joins TRBV4-1 to TRBJ2-1, with 7 bases identical to TRBD1. With V trimmed by 1 base and J by 6 bases, 6 bases remained unmatched. Germline V CDR1 and CDR2: MGHRA, YSYEKL. There are 15 residues in the CDR3. The CDR3 DNA is TGCGCCAGCAGCCAAGCTGGGGCAGGGGGCAATGAGCAGTTCTTC. Amino acid sequence: CASSQAGAGGNEQFF.

This chain's CDR3 is CASRPDRGLAGELFF. In nucleotides, the CDR3 is TGTGCCAGCAGACCCGACAGGGGTTTAGCCGGGGAGCTGTTTTTT. The rearrangement links TRBV4-2 to TRBJ2-2; 8 nucleotides align to TRBD1. The CDR3 totals 15 residues. The J segment lost 6 bases and the V segment lost 6 bases, leaving 9 bases of the junction unmatched. Germline V lookup: CDR1 LGHNA, CDR2 YNFKEQ.

This clonotype was recorded a few times. V gene TRBV7-2 combines with J gene TRBJ2-5, with D possibly called TRBD1 or TRBD2 (5 bases each). Per germline, CDR1 SGHTA and CDR2 FQGNSA. V lost 2 bases, J lost 2 bases, and 9 bases lay in between. CDR3 length: 14 amino acids. The CDR3 here is CASSLRWGQETQYF. The DNA of the CDR3 is TGTGCCAGCAGCTTACGGTGGGGGCAAGAGACCCAGTACTTC. Full variable domain (outside the CDR3, taken from reference TRBV7-2 and TRBJ2-5): GAGVSQSPSNKVTEKGKDVELRCDPISGHTALYWYRQSLGQGLEFLIYFQGNSAPDKSGLPSDRFSAERTGGSVSTLTIQRTQQEDSAVYLCASSLRWGQETQYFGPGTRLLVL.

The chain couples TRBV6-6 to TRBJ1-2; perhaps TRBD1 as D (6 bases). V was clipped by 6 bases and J by 4 bases, with 12 bases between them. This CDR3 is built from 13 residues. The germline CDR1 and CDR2 sequences are MNHNY and SVGAGI (reference sequence). This CDR3 is CASSWTVSYGYTF. DNA of the CDR3: TGTGCCAGCAGCTGGACAGTAAGCTATGGCTACACCTTC.

This clonotype has ten or more counts. The genes are TRBV7-2 and TRBJ2-1, with a weak D call TRBD2 (6 bases). The V and J ends lost 4 bases and 0 bases respectively, with 10 bases between them. This CDR3 has 15 residues. Germline V lookup: CDR1 SGHTA, CDR2 FQGNSA. The CDR3 here is CASSSSESSYNEQFF. The DNA for the CDR3 is TGTGCCAGCAGCTCTAGCGAGAGCTCCTACAATGAGCAGTTCTTC.

V usage is TRBV12-3 or TRBV12-4 and J usage is TRBJ2-2, with D unresolved. Between the trimmed V and J ends, which lost 4 bases and 7 bases, there was a span of 4 bases. This CDR3 is built from 11 residues. This CDR3 is CASSSFGELFF. In DNA, the CDR3 is TGTGCCAGCAGTTCTTTCGGGGAGCTGTTTTTT.

J is TRBJ2-1 and V is TRBV7-2; no clear D gene. The CDR3 has 12 amino acids. Germline V lookup: CDR1 SGHTA, CDR2 FQGNSA. V was shortened by 2 bases and J by 12 bases, with 11 bases between the two germline ends. CDR3 nucleotide sequence: TGTGCCAGCAGCTTACGGCCCGGAAGGCAGTTCTTC. Its protein product is CASSLRPGRQFF.

This sequence joins TRBV5-1 and TRBJ2-1, with D possibly being TRBD1 (8 bases). The CDR3 sequence is 15 residues long. The V gene's germline CDR1 is SGHRS and CDR2 YFSETQ. V gave up 0 bases and J gave up 6 bases, with 13 bases separating them. The DNA for the CDR3 is TGCGCCAGCAGCTTGGACAGGGGGGGATTCAATGAGCAGTTCTTC. This codes for CASSLDRGGFNEQFF.

V is TRBV7-2 and J is TRBJ2-5, with D tentatively TRBD2 (7 bases). The V end lost 1 base, the J end lost 8 bases, and 20 bases lay between the germline ends. Germline lookup yields CDR1 SGHTA and CDR2 FQGNSA. This CDR3 region has 16 residues. In DNA, the CDR3 is TGTGCCAGCAGCTTAGACGGCGTGGGAGGGGGAGAAACCCAGTACTTC. Protein product: CASSLDGVGGGETQYF.

There are many counts of this clonotype. V usage is TRBV7-8 and J usage is TRBJ2-3, with D possibly TRBD2 on 6 matching bases. This CDR3 region has 18 residues. The ends were cut back, 1 base at V and 2 bases at J, with 19 bases in the middle. Per germline, CDR1 SGHVS and CDR2 FQNEAQ. CDR3 in amino acids: CASSLGIGGQTFTDTQYF. DNA for the CDR3: TGTGCCAGCAGCTTAGGAATCGGAGGGCAGACATTCACAGATACGCAGTATTTT. Combining the CDR3 with reference TRBV7-8 and TRBJ2-3 gives the whole variable domain GAGVSQSPRYKVAKRGQDVALRCDPISGHVSLFWYQQALGQGPEFLTYFQNEAQLDKSGLPSDRFFAERPEGSVSTLKIQRTQQEDSAVYLCASSLGIGGQTFTDTQYFGPGTRLTVL.

There are many counts of this clonotype. J is TRBJ2-5 and V is TRBV7-2; 9 bases are a match to TRBD2. The CDR3 consists of 13 residues. CDR1 is SGHTA and CDR2 is FQGNSA in the germline V gene. The V and J ends lost 6 bases and 2 bases, in that order; junction bases with no gene match: 1. CDR3 nucleotides: TGTGCCAGCAGACTAGCGGGTCAAGAGACCCAGTACTTC. Translation gives CASRLAGQETQYF.

The chain uses TRBV28 and TRBJ1-5; D unclear. Trimming took 2 bases from V and 3 from J, leaving 8 bases between them. The germline CDR1 and CDR2 sequences are MDHEN and SYDVKM. The CDR3 has 14 residues. The CDR3 DNA follows: TGTGCCAGCAGTTTAGGGAGGGTCAATCAGCCCCAGCATTTT. Translated: CASSLGRVNQPQHF.

The chain carries TRBV11-2 and TRBJ2-1; 9 bases line up with TRBD2. Germline V gene sequence: CDR1 SGHAT, CDR2 FQNNGV. After removal of 5 bases from V and 12 bases from J, the junction contained 17 bases not matched to a gene. The CDR3 length is 16 residues. The CDR3 DNA reads as TGTGCCAGCAGCCTCCTGGTCTCTGGCGGGAGGGGGGTGCAGTTCTTC. It is translated as CASSLLVSGGRGVQFF.

This clonotype came up a few times. This sequence joins TRBV4-1 and TRBJ1-6; D remains unclear. Germline V lookup: CDR1 MGHRA, CDR2 YSYEKL. The CDR3 spans 15 residues. V was trimmed by 8 bases and J by 5 bases, leaving 16 bases between them. The DNA of the CDR3 is TGCGCCAGCCAGCCAAGCCACAGAAATAATTCACCCCTCCACTTT. Its translation: CASQPSHRNNSPLHF.

V is TRBV4-1 and J is TRBJ2-3; D is possibly TRBD2 (5 bases). Germline CDR1 MGHRA, CDR2 YSYEKL. Trimming stripped 2 bases from V and 2 bases from J, with 11 bases between. The CDR3 is 15 amino acids. The CDR3 sequence: CASSQRPSPTDTQYF. The CDR3 nucleotides are TGCGCCAGCAGCCAAAGACCTAGCCCCACAGATACGCAGTATTTT.